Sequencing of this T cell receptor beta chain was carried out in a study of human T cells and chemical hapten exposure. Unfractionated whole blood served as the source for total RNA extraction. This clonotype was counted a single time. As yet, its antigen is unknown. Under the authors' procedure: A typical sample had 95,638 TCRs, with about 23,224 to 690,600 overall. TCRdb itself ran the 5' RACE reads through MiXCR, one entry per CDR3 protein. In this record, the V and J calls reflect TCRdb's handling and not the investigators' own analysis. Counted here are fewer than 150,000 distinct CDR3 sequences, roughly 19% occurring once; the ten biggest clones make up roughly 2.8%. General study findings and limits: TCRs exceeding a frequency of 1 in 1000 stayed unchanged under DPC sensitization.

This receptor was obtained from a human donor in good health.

CDR3 DNA sequence: TGTGCCAGCAGCAAGGGGGCAGGTGGGTCCTACGAGCAGTACTTC. As protein: CASSKGAGGSYEQYF. The rearrangement links TRBV7-3 to TRBJ2-7; 7 nucleotides align to TRBD1. V was pared by 5 bases and J by 1 base, with 8 bases of the junction left unmatched. Germline lookup yields CDR1 SGHTA and CDR2 FQGTGA. The CDR3 loop spans 15 amino acids.